This T cell receptor (beta chain) was captured in a study of blood T cell repertoires in COVID-19. Study at large: Acute and convalescent COVID-19 specimens originated in the United States, Italy and Spain.

Per the study methods: From reference gene primer amplification, estimates of nucleated cell counts were derived. Sequenced by immunoSEQ multiplex PCR; TCRdb stores in-frame clones only, minus some. V, J and clone size reflect that table, while D and trimming were determined from the DNA. The table lists roughly 240,000 clones, 85% of them singletons. Residents of 20 to 25 US areas, aged about 18 to 100 years, made up the participants. Assignment of participants to cohorts was predicated upon participant-reported clinical history. V shed 0 bases, J shed 5 bases, and the junction held 7 bases outside the gene matches. Looked up from germline, CDR1 is GTSNPN and CDR2 is SVGIG (reference sequence). The length of the CDR3 is 15 residues.

The sequencing sample was made of PBMCs or T cells enriched from blood (not recorded which). The sequence was obtained from a woman aged 50 to 60 with acute COVID-19. The rearrangement links TRBV30 to TRBJ2-5; 9 bases are a match to TRBD1. The CDR3: CAWSVQTGGRETQYF. CDR3 coding DNA: TGTGCCTGGAGTGTACAAACAGGGGGCCGGGAGACCCAGTACTTC.